This entry lists 9 T cell receptor beta chains sequenced from one sample in a study of shared T cell receptors in the human thymus. The data were produced by immunoSEQ multiplex PCR, yet TCRdb's version contains in-frame clones alone and is incomplete. Among some 700,000 clones listed, more than 75% were seen once. The same data also contributed to another study, on human thymus T cells.

The sequencing input was thymocytes. These receptor sequences come from a boy in the first two years of life with a congenital heart defect.

The gene calls are TRBV14 and TRBJ2-2; TRBD2 matches 9 bases. CDR1 is SGHDN and CDR2 is FVKESK in the germline V gene. V lost 1 base, J lost 3 bases, and 6 bases stayed unmatched. The CDR3 runs to 17 residues. For the CDR3, the DNA is TGTGCCAGCAGCCAAGTAATAGTAGCGGGAGACACCGGGGAGCTGTTTTTT. Residues: CASSQVIVAGDTGELFF. Combining the CDR3 with reference TRBV14 and TRBJ2-2 gives the whole variable domain EAGVTQFPSHSVIEKGQTVTLRCDPISGHDNLYWYRRVMGKEIKFLLHFVKESKQDESGMPNNRFLAERTGGTYSTLKVQPAELEDSGVYFCASSQVIVAGDTGELFFGEGSRLTVL.

This chain uses TRBV28 with TRBJ2-7; D is possibly TRBD1 (5 bases). Looked up from germline, CDR1 is MDHEN and CDR2 is SYDVKM. This CDR3 comprises 13 residues. V lost 3 bases, J lost 2 bases, and 8 bases lay in between. The CDR3 is CASSLTAPYEQYF. For the CDR3, the DNA is TGTGCCAGCAGTTTGACAGCACCCTACGAGCAGTACTTC.

The genes are TRBV5-4 and TRBJ2-5; D is unresolved. Trimming cost V 4 bases and J 5 bases, with 18 bases left between them. This CDR3 spans 15 amino acids. Per germline, CDR1 SGHNT and CDR2 YYREEE (reference sequence). The DNA of the CDR3 is TGTGCCAGCAGCCGACTTAGCAGCCTTGGGGAGACCCAGTACTTC. It encodes CASSRLSSLGETQYF.

The J gene is TRBJ2-4, the V gene TRBV27; tentative D call: TRBD2 (6 bases). In germline, CDR1 is MNHEY, CDR2 SMNVEV (reference sequence). V was clipped by 4 bases and J by 0 bases, with 13 bases between them. The CDR3 totals 16 residues. CDR3 sequence (DNA): TGTGCCAGCAGTTCCGGGAGTCCGGTAGCCAAAAACATTCAGTACTTC. It is translated as CASSSGSPVAKNIQYF.

In this sample, this clone turned up once. J is TRBJ2-1 and V is TRBV9; D is ambiguous. CDR3 length: 14 amino acids. Per the germline V gene, CDR1 is SGDLS and CDR2 is YYNGEE. Trimming took off 4 bases at V and 8 bases at J, with 16 bases between the two ends. DNA for the CDR3: TGTGCCAGCAGCCCACGCCATAGGAGACATGAGCAGTTCTTC. It translates to CASSPRHRRHEQFF.

J is TRBJ2-1 and V is TRBV5-6; 12 bases match TRBD2. V was pared by 0 bases and J by 3 bases, with 1 base of the junction left unmatched. CDR1 and CDR2 (germline): SGHDT, YYEEEE. The CDR3 runs 16 residues. CDR3 coding DNA: TGTGCCAGCAGCTTGGGGACTAGCGGGGACTACAATGAGCAGTTCTTC. Its protein is CASSLGTSGDYNEQFF. Supplemented by reference TRBV5-6 and TRBJ2-1, the full variable domain reads DAGVTQSPTHLIKTRGQQVTLRCSPKSGHDTVSWYQQALGQGPQFIFQYYEEEERQRGNFPDRFSGHQFPNYSSELNVNALLLGDSALYLCASSLGTSGDYNEQFFGPGTRLTVL.

V usage is TRBV19 and J usage is TRBJ2-5; 7 bases are shared with TRBD1. The CDR3 spans 14 residues. Germline V CDR1 and CDR2: LNHDA, SQIVND (reference sequence). V was clipped by 4 bases and J by 5 bases; unmatched bases: 7. The CDR3 region has the DNA TGTGCCAGTAGTAGCGCAGGGGGTCGGGAGACCCAGTACTTC. Encoded protein: CASSSAGGRETQYF.

The chain is built from TRBV13 and TRBJ1-3; tentatively, D is TRBD1 (6 bases). Germline values: CDR1 PRHDT, CDR2 FYEKMQ (reference sequence). V gave up 5 bases and J gave up 4 bases, with 21 bases separating them. This CDR3 spans 17 amino acids. CDR3 loop: CASSATLKQGVGNTIYF. In nucleotides, the CDR3 is TGTGCCAGCAGCGCCACCCTTAAACAGGGTGTGGGAAACACCATATATTTT.

The V call is TRBV5-6, the J call TRBJ2-7; 10 bases match TRBD2. Germline CDR1 SGHDT, CDR2 YYEEEE. V was pared by 0 bases and J by 4 bases, with 4 bases of the junction left unmatched. This CDR3 comprises 15 residues. As DNA, the CDR3 is TGTGCCAGCAGCTTGGCACTAGCGGGAAGATACGAGCAGTACTTC. Amino acid sequence: CASSLALAGRYEQYF.